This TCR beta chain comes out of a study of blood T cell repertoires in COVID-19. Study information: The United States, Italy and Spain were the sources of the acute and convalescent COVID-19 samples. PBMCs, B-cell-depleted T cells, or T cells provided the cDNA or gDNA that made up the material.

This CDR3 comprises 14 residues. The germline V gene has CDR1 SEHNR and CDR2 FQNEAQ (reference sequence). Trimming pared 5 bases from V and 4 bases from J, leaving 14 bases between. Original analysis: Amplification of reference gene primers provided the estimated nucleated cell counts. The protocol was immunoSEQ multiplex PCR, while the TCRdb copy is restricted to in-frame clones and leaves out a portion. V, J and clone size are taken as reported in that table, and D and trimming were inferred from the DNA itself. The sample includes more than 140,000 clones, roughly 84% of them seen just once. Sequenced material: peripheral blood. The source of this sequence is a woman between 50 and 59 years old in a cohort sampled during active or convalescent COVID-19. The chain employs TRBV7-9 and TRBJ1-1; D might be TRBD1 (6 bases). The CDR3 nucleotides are TGTGCCAGCAGCCTTACTCAGGGGAGCACTGAAGCTTTCTTT. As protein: CASSLTQGSTEAFF.